These T cell receptor beta chains were read from a single sample in a study of cytomegalovirus exposure and HLA in healthy donors. Profiled with immunoSEQ multiplex PCR; TCRdb holds only in-frame clones, not every one. The table records around 150,000 clones, 84% of them present only once. The sample taken for sequencing was PBMCs. The receptors shown here come from a boy aged 2 to 9 in good health and CMV-seronegative. CDR3s include the opening cysteine and the closing phenylalanine or tryptophan. Fields, in order: J gene, D gene, V gene, clone size, CDR3 DNA, CDR3 protein. The D gene is left open where the match is weak. Some rows have no size entry. The others give once, few or many, or a class for an expanded clone.

j_gene: TRBJ1-1
d_gene: .
v_gene: TRBV7-9
abundance: once
CDR3nt: TGTGCCAGCAGCCTAGGGGGGCCGCCGGGCACTGAAGCTTTCTTT
CDR3aa: CASSLGGPPGTEAFF

j_gene: TRBJ1-3
d_gene: .
v_gene: TRBV5-6
abundance: .
CDR3nt: TGTGCCAGCAGCTCGCCCTATCTGGACACCATATATTTT
CDR3aa: CASSSPYLDTIYF

j_gene: TRBJ2-7
d_gene: .
v_gene: TRBV7-9
abundance: .
CDR3nt: TGTGCCAGCAAGAGGCCCGTCTCCCTCAACGAGCAGTACTTC
CDR3aa: CASKRPVSLNEQYF

j_gene: TRBJ1-6
d_gene: .
v_gene: TRBV5-4
abundance: few
CDR3nt: TGTGCCAGCAGCTTGTTGAGGACAGATAATTCACCCCTCCACTTT
CDR3aa: CASSLLRTDNSPLHF

j_gene: TRBJ1-3
d_gene: .
v_gene: TRBV23-1
abundance: .
CDR3nt: TGCGCCAGCAGTCAATCGTCGGAGGGTGGAGACTCTGGAAACACCATATATTTT
CDR3aa: CASSQSSEGGDSGNTIYF

j_gene: TRBJ2-3
d_gene: TRBD2
v_gene: TRBV5-1
abundance: .
CDR3nt: TGCGCCAGCAGCCGAACTAGCGGGGGGTACACAGATACGCAGTATTTT
CDR3aa: CASSRTSGGYTDTQYF

j_gene: TRBJ1-5
d_gene: .
v_gene: TRBV9
abundance: .
CDR3nt: TGTGCCAGCAGCGTAGAGTGGGAGGGCAATCAGCCCCAGCATTTT
CDR3aa: CASSVEWEGNQPQHF

j_gene: TRBJ2-5
d_gene: .
v_gene: TRBV4-2
abundance: .
CDR3nt: TGTGCCAGCAGTCGACAGGGAGGAGAGACCCAGTACTTC
CDR3aa: CASSRQGGETQYF

j_gene: TRBJ1-6
d_gene: .
v_gene: TRBV7-2
abundance: .
CDR3nt: TGTGCCAGCAGCTTAGGTGTCGGCAGGGGAACTAATTCACCCCTCCACTTT
CDR3aa: CASSLGVGRGTNSPLHF

j_gene: TRBJ2-7
d_gene: .
v_gene: TRBV11-3
abundance: .
CDR3nt: TGTGCCAGCAGCTTTTCCAGGGCTCCGTGGGAGCAGTACTTC
CDR3aa: CASSFSRAPWEQYF

j_gene: TRBJ2-2
d_gene: .
v_gene: TRBV19
abundance: few
CDR3nt: TGTGCCACCCTTCCAGGGATGTTCACCGGGGAGCTGTTTTTT
CDR3aa: CATLPGMFTGELFF

j_gene: TRBJ2-5
d_gene: .
v_gene: TRBV10-3
abundance: .
CDR3nt: TGTGCCATCAGCCTCGCAGGGAAGGAGACCCAGTACTTC
CDR3aa: CAISLAGKETQYF

j_gene: TRBJ1-1
d_gene: .
v_gene: TRBV7-2
abundance: .
CDR3nt: TGTGCCAGCAGCACAAACCGCGGCGTTGAAGCTTTCTTT
CDR3aa: CASSTNRGVEAFF

j_gene: TRBJ1-4
d_gene: .
v_gene: TRBV15
abundance: .
CDR3nt: TGTGCCACCAGAGGTGGCGCGGGTTCGGGAGAAAAACTGTTTTTT
CDR3aa: CATRGGAGSGEKLFF

j_gene: TRBJ2-7
d_gene: TRBD2
v_gene: TRBV19
abundance: .
CDR3nt: TGTGCCAGTACTGGACTAGCGAGCCCGTACGAGCAGTACTTC
CDR3aa: CASTGLASPYEQYF

j_gene: TRBJ2-3
d_gene: .
v_gene: TRBV6-4
abundance: .
CDR3nt: TGTGCCAGCAGTGAGTACCCCGATGCGACAGATACGCAGTATTTT
CDR3aa: CASSEYPDATDTQYF

j_gene: TRBJ2-1
d_gene: TRBD2
v_gene: TRBV7-9
abundance: once
CDR3nt: TGTTCCAGCAGTTCCACGGGGACTAGTTTGTATGGTGAGCAGTTCTTC
CDR3aa: CSSSSTGTSLYGEQFF

j_gene: TRBJ2-7
d_gene: .
v_gene: TRBV28
abundance: .
CDR3nt: TGTGCCAGCCGCCCGGCGGGATCCTCCTACGAGCAGTACTTC
CDR3aa: CASRPAGSSYEQYF

j_gene: TRBJ2-1
d_gene: .
v_gene: TRBV7-8
abundance: .
CDR3nt: TGTGCCAGCAGCTTGTCGGGGAGAGATGAGCAGTTCTTC
CDR3aa: CASSLSGRDEQFF

j_gene: TRBJ2-4
d_gene: TRBD2
v_gene: TRBV25-1
abundance: .
CDR3nt: TGTGCCAGCAGTGAGGGAGGGGTAGCCAAAAACATTCAGTACTTC
CDR3aa: CASSEGGVAKNIQYF

j_gene: TRBJ1-5
d_gene: .
v_gene: TRBV7-8
abundance: .
CDR3nt: TGTGCCAGCAGTCGCGGTGGGGCCCTAATCGACAATCAGCCCCAGCATTTT
CDR3aa: CASSRGGALIDNQPQHF

j_gene: TRBJ1-1
d_gene: TRBD1
v_gene: TRBV7-3
abundance: .
CDR3nt: TGTGCCAGCAGCTTCAAAGCTAGACAGGGGAACACTGAAGCTTTCTTT
CDR3aa: CASSFKARQGNTEAFF

j_gene: TRBJ2-7
d_gene: TRBD2
v_gene: TRBV27
abundance: .
CDR3nt: TGTGCCAGCAGTTTTATGGCTAGCGGGAGCTACGAGCAGTACTTC
CDR3aa: CASSFMASGSYEQYF

j_gene: TRBJ1-3
d_gene: .
v_gene: TRBV27
abundance: .
CDR3nt: TGTGCCAGCAGTTTAACAGCTTTTTCTGGAAACACCATATATTTT
CDR3aa: CASSLTAFSGNTIYF

j_gene: TRBJ1-1
d_gene: .
v_gene: TRBV27
abundance: .
CDR3nt: TGTGCCAGCAGTTTAAACCGAGAAGCGGGAACTGAAGCTTTCTTT
CDR3aa: CASSLNREAGTEAFF

j_gene: TRBJ1-5
d_gene: TRBD1
v_gene: TRBV27
abundance: .
CDR3nt: TGTGCCAGCAGACCGAGAAGTCCAGGGGGCCTCAATCAGCCCCAGCATTTT
CDR3aa: CASRPRSPGGLNQPQHF

j_gene: TRBJ1-5
d_gene: .
v_gene: TRBV4-3
abundance: .
CDR3nt: TGCGCCAGCAGCCACAAAAGGGCAGGGCGCGGCCAGCCCCAGCATTTT
CDR3aa: CASSHKRAGRGQPQHF

j_gene: TRBJ2-1
d_gene: .
v_gene: TRBV4-1
abundance: .
CDR3nt: TGCGCCAGCAGCCAAGTCACAAACCCTTACAATGAGCAGTTCTTC
CDR3aa: CASSQVTNPYNEQFF

j_gene: TRBJ2-2
d_gene: .
v_gene: TRBV7-6
abundance: once
CDR3nt: TGTGCCAGCAGCGGGATACGTGCAGCGGCGAACACCGGGGAGCTGTTTTTT
CDR3aa: CASSGIRAAANTGELFF

j_gene: TRBJ2-5
d_gene: .
v_gene: TRBV6-4
abundance: once
CDR3nt: TGTGCCAGCAGTGACTCGGCGGGAAACTTGGAGACCCAGTACTTC
CDR3aa: CASSDSAGNLETQYF

j_gene: TRBJ2-1
d_gene: .
v_gene: TRBV5-4
abundance: .
CDR3nt: TGTGCCAGCAGCTCGGCGGGGCAATACCGGGGCAATGAGCAGTTCTTC
CDR3aa: CASSSAGQYRGNEQFF

j_gene: TRBJ1-5
d_gene: .
v_gene: TRBV27
abundance: .
CDR3nt: TGTGCCACCGCCACCCGAGGGAGACCCAATCAGCCCCAGCATTTT
CDR3aa: CATATRGRPNQPQHF

j_gene: TRBJ2-7
d_gene: .
v_gene: TRBV7-4
abundance: .
CDR3nt: TGTGCCAGCAGCTTATTCCAGGGCCCGTCCTACGAGCAGTACTTC
CDR3aa: CASSLFQGPSYEQYF

j_gene: TRBJ2-2
d_gene: .
v_gene: TRBV7-8
abundance: once
CDR3nt: TGTGCCAGCAGCTCAAGGGGTCAGATCGCGAACACCGGGGAGCTGTTTTTT
CDR3aa: CASSSRGQIANTGELFF

j_gene: TRBJ2-5
d_gene: TRBD1
v_gene: TRBV19
abundance: .
CDR3nt: TGTGCCAGTAGTATATGGACAGGTTTCGGAGAGACCCAGTACTTC
CDR3aa: CASSIWTGFGETQYF

j_gene: TRBJ2-7
d_gene: TRBD1
v_gene: TRBV6-1
abundance: .
CDR3nt: TGTGCCAGCAGTGCCGACAGGGGGTTCTACGAGCAGTACTTC
CDR3aa: CASSADRGFYEQYF

j_gene: TRBJ2-1
d_gene: .
v_gene: TRBV6-1
abundance: .
CDR3nt: TGTGCCAGCAGAGAACTCGCAGGGTTAGGCTCCTACAATGAGCAGTTCTTC
CDR3aa: CASRELAGLGSYNEQFF

j_gene: TRBJ2-3
d_gene: TRBD1
v_gene: TRBV18
abundance: .
CDR3nt: TGTGCCAGCTCACCTTTGGGACAGGGGACTAGCACAGATACGCAGTATTTT
CDR3aa: CASSPLGQGTSTDTQYF

j_gene: TRBJ1-1
d_gene: TRBD1
v_gene: TRBV2
abundance: few
CDR3nt: TGTGCCAGCACCGGAGACAGGGTGACTGAAGCTTTCTTT
CDR3aa: CASTGDRVTEAFF

j_gene: TRBJ2-7
d_gene: .
v_gene: TRBV19
abundance: .
CDR3nt: TGTGCCAGTAGCAACGACAGCCCGCCCTACGAGCAGTACTTC
CDR3aa: CASSNDSPPYEQYF

j_gene: TRBJ2-7
d_gene: TRBD2
v_gene: TRBV13
abundance: .
CDR3nt: TGTGCCAGCAGCTTGGGACTAGCGGGAGGAACTACCTACGAGCAGTACTTC
CDR3aa: CASSLGLAGGTTYEQYF

j_gene: TRBJ2-3
d_gene: TRBD1
v_gene: TRBV7-8
abundance: few
CDR3nt: TGTGCCAGCAGCGAACAGGGGATGAGGTACACAGATACGCAGTATTTT
CDR3aa: CASSEQGMRYTDTQYF

j_gene: TRBJ1-4
d_gene: .
v_gene: TRBV29-1
abundance: .
CDR3nt: TGCAGCACTGGGGGGGGAGCAACTAATGAAAAACTGTTTTTT
CDR3aa: CSTGGGATNEKLFF

j_gene: TRBJ2-7
d_gene: TRBD1
v_gene: TRBV9
abundance: .
CDR3nt: TGTGCCAGCAGCGATGGGACAGGGGGCTACGAGCAGTACTTC
CDR3aa: CASSDGTGGYEQYF

j_gene: TRBJ2-7
d_gene: .
v_gene: TRBV18
abundance: .
CDR3nt: TGTGCCAGCTCACCACTACAGAACTCCTACGAGCAGTACTTC
CDR3aa: CASSPLQNSYEQYF

j_gene: TRBJ1-5
d_gene: .
v_gene: TRBV7-2
abundance: .
CDR3nt: TGTGCCAGCAGCTTAATAGCCAGGGTTTATCAGCCCCAGCATTTT
CDR3aa: CASSLIARVYQPQHF

j_gene: TRBJ2-3
d_gene: TRBD2
v_gene: TRBV6-5
abundance: .
CDR3nt: TGTGCCAGCAGTTACTCGGCGACTAGCGGGGGATTAATGTATTTT
CDR3aa: CASSYSATSGGLMYF

j_gene: TRBJ1-1
d_gene: .
v_gene: TRBV14
abundance: .
CDR3nt: TGTGCCAGCAGCCAAGACGCAGGGGTAAGCACTGAAGCTTTCTTT
CDR3aa: CASSQDAGVSTEAFF

j_gene: TRBJ2-7
d_gene: TRBD2
v_gene: TRBV28
abundance: .
CDR3nt: TGTGCCAGCAGTTTAGGGGTACTAGCGGGAGGCAGCTCCTACGAGCAGTACTTC
CDR3aa: CASSLGVLAGGSSYEQYF

j_gene: TRBJ1-4
d_gene: .
v_gene: TRBV7-2
abundance: .
CDR3nt: TGTGCCAGCAGCTTCTCAGGGGCCGCGGCTAATGAAAAACTGTTTTTT
CDR3aa: CASSFSGAAANEKLFF

j_gene: TRBJ2-4
d_gene: TRBD2
v_gene: TRBV18
abundance: .
CDR3nt: TGTGCCAGCTCACTCAAAAGAGGAACAGCGGGAGTTAACATTCAGTACTTC
CDR3aa: CASSLKRGTAGVNIQYF

j_gene: TRBJ1-1
d_gene: .
v_gene: TRBV10-3
abundance: .
CDR3nt: TGTGCCATCAGTGAGTCGATTTTGGGGGCGGGGGGCCAAGACGCTGAAGCTTTCTTT
CDR3aa: CAISESILGAGGQDAEAFF

j_gene: TRBJ2-5
d_gene: TRBD2
v_gene: TRBV5-1
abundance: .
CDR3nt: TGCGCCAGCAGCTTGGGACTAGCGGGGACCGAGACCCAGTACTTC
CDR3aa: CASSLGLAGTETQYF

j_gene: TRBJ2-1
d_gene: TRBD2
v_gene: TRBV7-2
abundance: .
CDR3nt: TGTGCCAGCAGCTTAGAGGCAGGACTAGCGATTAACTCCTACAATGAGCAGTTCTTC
CDR3aa: CASSLEAGLAINSYNEQFF

j_gene: TRBJ2-2
d_gene: .
v_gene: TRBV6-1
abundance: .
CDR3nt: TGTGCCACAATTAACAGGGTCGGCGGGGAGCTGTTTTTT
CDR3aa: CATINRVGGELFF

j_gene: TRBJ1-5
d_gene: TRBD1
v_gene: TRBV5-8
abundance: .
CDR3nt: TGTGCCAGCAGACGGACAGGGGGATTCGGCAATCAGCCCCAGCATTTT
CDR3aa: CASRRTGGFGNQPQHF

j_gene: TRBJ2-7
d_gene: .
v_gene: TRBV14
abundance: once
CDR3nt: TGTGCCAGCAGCCAAGATCTCGGCAGGCTATATACGAGCGAGCAGTACTTC
CDR3aa: CASSQDLGRLYTSEQYF

j_gene: TRBJ2-3
d_gene: .
v_gene: TRBV30
abundance: .
CDR3nt: TGTGCCTGGAGTACCGGGGAGGCGGTAGATACGCAGTATTTT
CDR3aa: CAWSTGEAVDTQYF